This TCR beta chain was recorded in a study of CD8 T cells in ankylosing spondylitis. Study results and limitations: Seemingly characteristic of ankylosing spondylitis blood was a TCR beta motif consisting of roughly 8 highly homologous variants. Clones tied to disease were said to be significantly enriched in matched ankylosing spondylitis synovial fluid. Past research had described some motif variants in reactive arthritis synovial fluid and blood.

With regard to this clonotype: Its antigen is still unknown.

V shed 5 bases and J shed 5 bases, with 15 bases lying between them. Germline V lookup: CDR1 SNHLY, CDR2 FYNNEI. This CDR3 is 15 amino acids long. Quantitative 5'-RACE with molecular barcodes was used to make the TCR beta libraries. From the 5' RACE reads, TCRdb called clonotypes with MiXCR, one entry per CDR3 protein. The sample holds about 250,000 distinct CDR3 sequences, roughly 32% seen once. Sequencing input: blood, either unsorted or a sorted T cell fraction (not recorded which). This rearrangement joins TRBV2 to TRBJ2-2, with D maybe TRBD1 (5 bases). The clonotype was recovered from a male donor with ankylosing spondylitis or in good health (not recorded which). CDR3 DNA: TGTGCCAGCAGTCAGGGTCTAGTTCGGACCGGGGAGCTGTTTTTT. Protein sequence: CASSQGLVRTGELFF.